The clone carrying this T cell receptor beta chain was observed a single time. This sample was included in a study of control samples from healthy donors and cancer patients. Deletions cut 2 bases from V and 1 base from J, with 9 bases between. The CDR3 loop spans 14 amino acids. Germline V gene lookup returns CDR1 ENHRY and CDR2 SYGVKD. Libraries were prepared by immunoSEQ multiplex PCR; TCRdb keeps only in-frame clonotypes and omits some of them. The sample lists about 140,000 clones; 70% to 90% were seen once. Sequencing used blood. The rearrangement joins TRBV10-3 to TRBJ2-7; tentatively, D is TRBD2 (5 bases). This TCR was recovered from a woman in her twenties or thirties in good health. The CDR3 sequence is CAISERRVSYEQYF. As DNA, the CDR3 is TGTGCCATCAGTGAGAGGCGGGTATCCTACGAGCAGTACTTC.